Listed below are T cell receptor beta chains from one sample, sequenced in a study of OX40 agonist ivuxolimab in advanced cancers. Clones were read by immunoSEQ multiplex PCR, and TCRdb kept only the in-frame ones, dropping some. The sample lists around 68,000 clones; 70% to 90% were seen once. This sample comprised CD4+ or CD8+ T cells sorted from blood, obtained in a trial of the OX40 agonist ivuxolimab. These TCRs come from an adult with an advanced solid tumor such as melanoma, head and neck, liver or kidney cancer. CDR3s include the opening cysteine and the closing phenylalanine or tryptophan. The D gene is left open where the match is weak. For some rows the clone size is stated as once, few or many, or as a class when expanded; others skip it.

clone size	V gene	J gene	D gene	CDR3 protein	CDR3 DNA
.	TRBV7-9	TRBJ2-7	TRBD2	CASSEGLAGAYEQYF	TGTGCCAGCAGCGAGGGACTAGCGGGAGCCTACGAGCAGTACTTC
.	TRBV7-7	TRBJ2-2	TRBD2	CASSSPGGVNTGELFF	TGTGCTAGCAGCTCCCCTGGGGGGGTTAACACCGGGGAGCTGTTTTTT
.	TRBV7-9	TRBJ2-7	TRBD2	CASSWEGYEQYF	TGTGCCAGCAGCTGGGAGGGATACGAGCAGTACTTC
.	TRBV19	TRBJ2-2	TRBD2	CASSLRTSGSPGELFF	TGTGCCAGTAGTCTAAGGACTAGCGGGAGTCCCGGGGAGCTGTTTTTT
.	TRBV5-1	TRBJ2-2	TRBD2	CASSKTSGGANTGELFF	TGCGCCAGCAGCAAGACTAGCGGGGGCGCGAACACCGGGGAGCTGTTTTTT
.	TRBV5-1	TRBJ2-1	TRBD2	CASSSTSTQNEQFF	TGCGCCAGCAGCTCGACTAGCACCCAAAATGAGCAGTTCTTC
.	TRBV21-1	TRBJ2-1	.	CASSKEEDGSSYNEQFF	TGTGCCAGCAGCAAAGAGGAAGACGGCAGCTCCTACAATGAGCAGTTCTTC
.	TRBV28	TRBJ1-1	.	CASSPVTEAFF	TGTGCCAGCAGCCCCGTCACTGAAGCTTTCTTT
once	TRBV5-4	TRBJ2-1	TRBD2	CASSVSGMYYNEQFF	TGTGCCAGCAGCGTGAGCGGGATGTATTACAATGAGCAGTTCTTC
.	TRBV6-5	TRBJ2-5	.	CASKRPQETQYF	TGTGCCAGCAAGAGACCGCAAGAGACCCAGTACTTC
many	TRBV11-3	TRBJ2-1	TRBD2	CASSLVGGSGEQFF	TGTGCCAGCAGCTTAGTGGGAGGGTCGGGGGAGCAGTTCTTC
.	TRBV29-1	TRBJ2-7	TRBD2	CSVEDPSTSGPSYEQYF	TGCAGCGTTGAAGATCCCTCCACTAGCGGGCCTTCCTACGAGCAGTACTTC
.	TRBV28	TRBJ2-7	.	CASSFFGQTYEQYF	TGTGCCAGCAGTTTTTTTGGACAGACCTACGAGCAGTACTTC
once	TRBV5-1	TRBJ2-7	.	CASREDLASYEQYF	TGCGCCAGCAGGGAGGATTTGGCCTCCTACGAGCAGTACTTC
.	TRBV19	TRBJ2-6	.	CASSTGTSSGANVLTF	TGTGCCAGTTCTACTGGGACGTCCTCTGGGGCCAACGTCCTGACTTTC
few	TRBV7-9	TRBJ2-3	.	CASSLSLATDTQYF	TGTGCCAGCAGCTTAAGTCTAGCCACAGATACGCAGTATTTT
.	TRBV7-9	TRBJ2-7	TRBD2	CASSSKPGTSGYEQYF	TGTGCCAGCAGCTCCAAGCCTGGGACTAGCGGCTACGAGCAGTACTTC
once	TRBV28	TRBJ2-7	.	CASKSGREQYF	TGTGCCAGCAAATCGGGGCGAGAGCAGTACTTC
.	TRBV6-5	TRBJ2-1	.	CASSYITDSTGPRFF	TGTGCCAGCAGTTATATCACGGACAGTACTGGGCCCCGGTTCTTC
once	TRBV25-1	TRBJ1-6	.	CASSEVVGNSPLHF	TGTGCCAGCAGTGAAGTAGTAGGAAATTCACCCCTCCACTTT
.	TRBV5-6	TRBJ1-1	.	CASSLPQGDLMYTEAFF	TGTGCCAGCAGCTTGCCACAGGGCGACTTAATGTACACTGAAGCTTTCTTT
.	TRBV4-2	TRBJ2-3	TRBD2	CASSQGTSIADTQYF	TGTGCCAGCAGCCAAGGGACTAGCATCGCAGATACGCAGTATTTT
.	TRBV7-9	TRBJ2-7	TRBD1	CASTLNRGPSYEQYF	TGTGCCAGCACTCTAAACAGGGGTCCCTCCTACGAGCAGTACTTC
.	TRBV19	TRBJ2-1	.	CASNALLPLGSYNEQFF	TGTGCCAGTAATGCATTACTACCGCTAGGGTCCTACAATGAGCAGTTCTTC
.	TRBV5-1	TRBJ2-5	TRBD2	CASSSTIPTSGETQYF	TGCGCCAGCAGCTCGACGATCCCGACTAGCGGGGAGACCCAGTACTTC
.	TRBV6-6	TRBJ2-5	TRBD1	CASSYGTGVHQETQYF	TGTGCCAGCAGTTATGGGACAGGGGTCCACCAAGAGACCCAGTACTTC
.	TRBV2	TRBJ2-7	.	CASSDKAQGSYEQYF	TGTGCCAGCAGTGATAAGGCACAGGGATCCTACGAGCAGTACTTC
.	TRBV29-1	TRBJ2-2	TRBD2	CSTLTSGAGELFF	TGCAGCACCCTGACTAGCGGGGCCGGGGAGCTGTTTTTT
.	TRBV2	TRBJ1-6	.	CASSAIYSPLHF	TGTGCCAGCAGTGCCATCTATTCACCCCTCCACTTT
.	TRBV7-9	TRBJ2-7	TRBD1	CASSLAGQGWEQYF	TGTGCCAGCAGCTTGGCTGGACAGGGCTGGGAGCAGTACTTC
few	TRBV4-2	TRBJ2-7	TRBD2	CASSPGGVEQYF	TGTGCCAGCAGCCCGGGAGGTGTCGAGCAGTACTTC